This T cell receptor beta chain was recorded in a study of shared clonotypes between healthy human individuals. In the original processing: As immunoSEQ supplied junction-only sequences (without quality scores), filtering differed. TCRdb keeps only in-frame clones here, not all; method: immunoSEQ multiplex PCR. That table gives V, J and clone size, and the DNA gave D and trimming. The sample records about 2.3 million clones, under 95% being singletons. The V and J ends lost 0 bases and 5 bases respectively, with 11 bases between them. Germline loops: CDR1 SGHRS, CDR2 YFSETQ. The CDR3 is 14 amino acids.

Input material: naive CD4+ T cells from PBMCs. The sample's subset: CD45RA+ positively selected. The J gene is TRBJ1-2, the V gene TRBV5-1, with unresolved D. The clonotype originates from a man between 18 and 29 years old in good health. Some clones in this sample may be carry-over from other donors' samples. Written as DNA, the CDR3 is TGCGCCAGCAGCTTGGTGGCTAGGGCTTATGGCTACACCTTC. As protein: CASSLVARAYGYTF.